One sample yielded the 10 T cell receptor beta chains listed below, sequenced in a study of OX40 agonist ivuxolimab in advanced cancers. Some clones are missing from TCRdb's copy, which holds only in-frame ones; the method was immunoSEQ multiplex PCR. The sample contains around 50,000 clones, 60% to 85% of which appear only once. The input for sequencing was CD4+ or CD8+ T cells sorted from blood, taken in a trial of the OX40 agonist ivuxolimab. These receptor sequences come from an adult with an advanced solid tumor such as melanoma, head and neck, liver or kidney cancer.

This sequence joins TRBV11-3 and TRBJ2-3, with 7 bases identical to TRBD1. V was pared by 4 bases and J by 3 bases, with 10 bases of the junction left unmatched. Per the germline V gene, CDR1 is SGHNT and CDR2 is YENEEA. The CDR3 contains 16 residues. CDR3 region: CASSSRTGQVTDTQYF. The CDR3 nucleotides read TGTGCCAGCAGCTCTAGGACAGGACAAGTAACAGATACGCAGTATTTT.

V and J are TRBV4-1 and TRBJ1-2; 11 bases fit TRBD1. V lost 2 bases to trimming and J lost 2 bases; unmatched junction nucleotides: 10. CDR1 and CDR2 (germline): MGHRA, YSYEKL. The CDR3 is 18 amino acids. CDR3 amino acids: CASSQLLGRDRGNYGYTF. CDR3 nucleotide sequence: TGCGCCAGCAGCCAACTTCTCGGGCGGGACAGGGGGAACTATGGCTACACCTTC.

The CDR3 DNA follows: TGTGCCTGGAGTGTAAGCAGCGCCACTGAAGCTTTCTTT. Translated, it gives CAWSVSSATEAFF. J is TRBJ1-1 and V is TRBV30; D uncertain. This CDR3 is 13 amino acids long. The germline V gene has CDR1 GTSNPN and CDR2 SVGIG (reference sequence). Between the trimmed V and J ends, which lost 0 bases and 4 bases, there was a span of 9 bases.

In this sample, this clone turned up a few times. The V call is TRBV30, the J call TRBJ2-1, with no clear D. Trimming stripped 1 base from V and 6 bases from J, with 7 bases between. Germline-derived CDR1 and CDR2 are GTSNPN and SVGIG (reference sequence). The CDR3 extends over 12 amino acids. The CDR3: CAWSERGNEQFF. CDR3 in DNA: TGTGCCTGGAGTGAGAGAGGCAATGAGCAGTTCTTC.

The chain employs TRBV7-2 and TRBJ2-5; possible D gene TRBD2, 6 bases. The germline CDR1 and CDR2 sequences are SGHTA and FQGNSA. Trimming cost V 5 bases and J 5 bases, with 18 bases left between them. The length of the CDR3 is 15 residues. The CDR3 region has the DNA TGTGCCAGCAGCCCCACCGGGACTCATTATGAGACCCAGTACTTC. Residues: CASSPTGTHYETQYF.

Here the CDR3 reads CASSWGTRSEQYF. CDR3 nucleotides: TGTGCCAGCAGTTGGGGGACTAGGAGCGAGCAGTACTTC. The V call is TRBV2, the J call TRBJ2-7; 8 bases match TRBD2. V was clipped by 5 bases and J by 6 bases; unmatched bases: 6. CDR1 SNHLY and CDR2 FYNNEI come from the germline V gene. This CDR3 has 13 amino acids.

CDR3 amino acids: CASTQGVRNTEAFF. DNA of the CDR3: TGCGCCAGCACTCAAGGGGTGCGGAACACTGAAGCTTTCTTT. The gene calls are TRBV5-1 and TRBJ1-1; D is perhaps TRBD1 (5 bases). Trimming removed 6 bases from V and 1 base from J, with 13 bases in between. The CDR3 consists of 14 residues. CDR1 is SGHRS and CDR2 is YFSETQ in the germline V gene.

This clone appeared a single time. The chain uses TRBV9 and TRBJ2-4, with 7 bases that match TRBD2. The CDR3 length is 19 residues. V trimming: 0 bases; J trimming: 0 bases; junction bases outside the gene matches: 12. Germline V gives CDR1 SGDLS, CDR2 YYNGEE. CDR3 sequence (DNA): TGTGCCAGCAGCGTAGGGACGGGAGGTGGTACAATAGCCAAAAACATTCAGTACTTC. Translating it yields CASSVGTGGGTIAKNIQYF.

The rearrangement uses TRBV18 and TRBJ2-6; D is perhaps TRBD2 (6 bases). V lost 5 bases, J lost 0 bases, and 8 bases lay in between. The CDR3 runs 15 residues. CDR1 is KGHSH, CDR2 LQKENI, per germline. CDR3 protein: CASSSGHSGANVLTF. The CDR3 coding sequence is TGTGCCAGCTCAAGCGGGCACTCTGGGGCCAACGTCCTGACTTTC.

V is TRBV29-1 and J is TRBJ2-7; D uncertain. The CDR3 has 12 residues. CDR1 is SQVTM, CDR2 ANQGSEA, per germline. V was shortened by 0 bases and J by 4 bases, with 7 bases between the two germline ends. Here the CDR3 DNA reads TGCAGCGTTGAAGAAGGATCTTACGAGCAGTACTTC. It yields the protein CSVEEGSYEQYF.